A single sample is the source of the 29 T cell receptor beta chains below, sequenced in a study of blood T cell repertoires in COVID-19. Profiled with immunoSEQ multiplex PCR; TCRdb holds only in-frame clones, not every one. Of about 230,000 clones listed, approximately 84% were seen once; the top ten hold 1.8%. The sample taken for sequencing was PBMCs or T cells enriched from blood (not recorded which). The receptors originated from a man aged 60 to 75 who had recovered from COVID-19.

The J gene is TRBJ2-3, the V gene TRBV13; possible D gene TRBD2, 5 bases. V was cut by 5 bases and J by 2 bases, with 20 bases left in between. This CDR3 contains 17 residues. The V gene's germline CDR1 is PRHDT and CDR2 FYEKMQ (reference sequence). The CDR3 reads CASSPPGGSRNTDTQYF. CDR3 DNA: TGTGCCAGCAGCCCCCCTGGCGGGTCAAGGAACACAGATACGCAGTATTTT.

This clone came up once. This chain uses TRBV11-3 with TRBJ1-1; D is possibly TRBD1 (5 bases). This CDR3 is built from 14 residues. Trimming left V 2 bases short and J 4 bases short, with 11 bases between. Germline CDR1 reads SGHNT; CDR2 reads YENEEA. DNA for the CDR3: TGTGCCAGCAGCTTATCCAGGGCTGGCACTGAAGCTTTCTTT. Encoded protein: CASSLSRAGTEAFF.

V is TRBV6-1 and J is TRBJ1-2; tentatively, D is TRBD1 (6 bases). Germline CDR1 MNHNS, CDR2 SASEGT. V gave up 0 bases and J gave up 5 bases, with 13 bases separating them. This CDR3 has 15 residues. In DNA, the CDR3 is TGTGCCAGCAGTGAAGCTTTCGGCAGGGGTTATGGCTACACCTTC. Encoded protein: CASSEAFGRGYGYTF.

The CDR3 sequence is CASSLSGGLDTQYF. The CDR3 DNA sequence: TGTGCCAGCAGCTTATCAGGGGGTCTAGATACGCAGTATTTT. V gene TRBV7-3 combines with J gene TRBJ2-3; 7 bases fit TRBD1. CDR3 length: 14 amino acids. The trim removed 2 bases at V and 5 bases at J, leaving 4 bases unmatched. CDR1 is SGHTA, CDR2 FQGTGA, per germline.

CDR3 bases: TGTGCCAGCAGCCGGGGGGGCCCGATCGGGGAGCTGTTTTTT. Residues: CASSRGGPIGELFF. The V call is TRBV3-1 (or the pseudogene TRBV3-2), the J call TRBJ2-2; a possible D gene is TRBD2 (7 bases). Trimming left V 4 bases short and J 7 bases short, with 13 bases between. Germline values: CDR1 LGHDT, CDR2 YNNKEL (reference sequence). This CDR3 has 14 amino acids.

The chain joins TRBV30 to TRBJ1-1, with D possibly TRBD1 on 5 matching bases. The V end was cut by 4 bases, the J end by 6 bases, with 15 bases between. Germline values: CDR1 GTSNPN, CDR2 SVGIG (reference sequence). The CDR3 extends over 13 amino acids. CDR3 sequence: CAWIKGPGAEAFF. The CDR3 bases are TGTGCCTGGATCAAGGGGCCAGGCGCTGAAGCTTTCTTT.

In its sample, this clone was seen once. In DNA form, the CDR3 reads TGCGCCAGCAAACCCGGGACAGGGCTGGACGAGCAGTACTTC. It specifies CASKPGTGLDEQYF. The chain has TRBV5-1 and TRBJ2-7; the match to TRBD1 covers 9 bases. The CDR3 contains 14 residues. Germline V CDR1 and CDR2: SGHRS, YFSETQ. The V gene end was trimmed by 6 bases and the J gene end by 5 bases; junction bases not matched to a gene: 9.

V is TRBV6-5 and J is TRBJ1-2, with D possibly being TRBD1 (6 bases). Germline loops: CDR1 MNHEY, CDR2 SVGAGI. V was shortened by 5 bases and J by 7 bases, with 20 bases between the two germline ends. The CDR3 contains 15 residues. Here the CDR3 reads CASSTRGQGRSGYTF. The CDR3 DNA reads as TGTGCCAGCAGTACCCGAGGTCAGGGGCGGAGTGGCTACACCTTC.

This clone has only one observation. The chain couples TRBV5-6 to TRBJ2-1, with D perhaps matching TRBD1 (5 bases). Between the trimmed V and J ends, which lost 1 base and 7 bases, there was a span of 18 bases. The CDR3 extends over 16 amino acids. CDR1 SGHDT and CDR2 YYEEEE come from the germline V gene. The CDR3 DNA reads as TGTGCCAGCAGCTTGTGGCGGCGTACAGGCGAGAATGAGCAGTTCTTC. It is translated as CASSLWRRTGENEQFF.

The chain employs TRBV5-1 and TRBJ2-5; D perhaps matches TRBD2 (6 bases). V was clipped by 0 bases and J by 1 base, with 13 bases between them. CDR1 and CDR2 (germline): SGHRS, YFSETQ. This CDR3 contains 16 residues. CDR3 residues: CASSLGGAATQETQYF. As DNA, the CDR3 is TGCGCCAGCAGCTTGGGCGGGGCGGCTACCCAAGAGACCCAGTACTTC.

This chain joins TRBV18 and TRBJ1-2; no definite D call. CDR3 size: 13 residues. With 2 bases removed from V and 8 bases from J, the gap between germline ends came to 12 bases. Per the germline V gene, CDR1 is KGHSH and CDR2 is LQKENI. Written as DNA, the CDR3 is TGTGCCAGCTCACCAACGGAGACGCTGGGCTACACCTTC. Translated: CASSPTETLGYTF.

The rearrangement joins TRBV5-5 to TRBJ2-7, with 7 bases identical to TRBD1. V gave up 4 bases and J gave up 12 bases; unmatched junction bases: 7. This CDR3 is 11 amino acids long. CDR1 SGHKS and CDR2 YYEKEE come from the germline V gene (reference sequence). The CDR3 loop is CASSPDRAPYF. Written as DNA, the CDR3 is TGTGCCAGCAGCCCCGACAGGGCGCCGTACTTC.

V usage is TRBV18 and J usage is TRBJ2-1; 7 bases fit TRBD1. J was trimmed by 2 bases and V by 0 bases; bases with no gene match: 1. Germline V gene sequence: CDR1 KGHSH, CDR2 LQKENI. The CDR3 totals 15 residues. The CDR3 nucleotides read TGTGCCAGCTCACCACCGAGGGGGCCCTACAATGAGCAGTTCTTC. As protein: CASSPPRGPYNEQFF. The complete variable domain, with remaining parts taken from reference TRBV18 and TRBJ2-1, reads NAGVMQNPRHLVRRRGQEARLRCSPMKGHSHVYWYRQLPEEGLKFMVYLQKENIIDESGMPKERFSAEFPKEGPSILRIQQVVRGDSAAYFCASSPPRGPYNEQFFGPGTRLTVL.

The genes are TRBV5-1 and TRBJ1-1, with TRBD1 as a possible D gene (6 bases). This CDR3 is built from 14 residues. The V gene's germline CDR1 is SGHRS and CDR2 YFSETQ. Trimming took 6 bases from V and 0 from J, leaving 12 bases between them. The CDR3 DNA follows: TGCGCCAGCAACACCGGGACAATGAACACTGAAGCTTTCTTT. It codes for CASNTGTMNTEAFF.

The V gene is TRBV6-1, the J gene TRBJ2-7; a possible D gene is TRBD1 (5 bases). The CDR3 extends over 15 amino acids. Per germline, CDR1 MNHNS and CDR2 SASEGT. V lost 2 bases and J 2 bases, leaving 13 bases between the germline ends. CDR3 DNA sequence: TGTGCCAGCAGTGAAAGTCTTGGGGCCCCCTACGAGCAGTACTTC. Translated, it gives CASSESLGAPYEQYF.

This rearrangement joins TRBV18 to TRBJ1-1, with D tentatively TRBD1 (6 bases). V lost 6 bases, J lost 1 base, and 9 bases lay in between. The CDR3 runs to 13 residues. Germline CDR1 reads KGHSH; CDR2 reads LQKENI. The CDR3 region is CASSSDRNTEAFF. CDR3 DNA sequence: TGTGCCAGCTCCTCGGACAGGAACACTGAAGCTTTCTTT.

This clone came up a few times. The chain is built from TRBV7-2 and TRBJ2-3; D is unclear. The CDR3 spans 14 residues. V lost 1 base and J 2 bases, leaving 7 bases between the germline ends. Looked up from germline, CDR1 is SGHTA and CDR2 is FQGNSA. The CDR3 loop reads CASSLDGPTDTQYF. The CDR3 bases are TGTGCCAGCAGCTTAGATGGCCCCACAGATACGCAGTATTTT. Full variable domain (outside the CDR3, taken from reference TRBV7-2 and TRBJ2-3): GAGVSQSPSNKVTEKGKDVELRCDPISGHTALYWYRQSLGQGLEFLIYFQGNSAPDKSGLPSDRFSAERTGGSVSTLTIQRTQQEDSAVYLCASSLDGPTDTQYFGPGTRLTVL.

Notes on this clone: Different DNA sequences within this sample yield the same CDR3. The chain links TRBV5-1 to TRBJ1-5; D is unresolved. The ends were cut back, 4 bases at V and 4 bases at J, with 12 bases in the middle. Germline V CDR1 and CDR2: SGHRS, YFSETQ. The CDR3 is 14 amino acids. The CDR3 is CASSLGERNQPQHF. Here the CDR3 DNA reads TGCGCCAGCAGCCTCGGGGAGCGGAATCAGCCCCAGCATTTT.

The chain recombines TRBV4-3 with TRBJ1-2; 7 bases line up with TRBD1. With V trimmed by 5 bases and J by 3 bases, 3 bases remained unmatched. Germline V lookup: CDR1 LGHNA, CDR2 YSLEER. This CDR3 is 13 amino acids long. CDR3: CASSDGTDYGYTF. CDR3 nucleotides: TGCGCCAGCAGCGACGGGACAGACTATGGCTACACCTTC.

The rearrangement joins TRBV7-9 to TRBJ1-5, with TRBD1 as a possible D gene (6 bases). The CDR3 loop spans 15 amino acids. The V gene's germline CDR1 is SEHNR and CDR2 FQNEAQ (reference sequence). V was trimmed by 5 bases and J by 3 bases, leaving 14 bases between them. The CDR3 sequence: CASSHDGGHNQPQHF. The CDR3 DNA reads TGTGCCAGCAGCCACGATGGGGGCCACAATCAGCCCCAGCATTTT.

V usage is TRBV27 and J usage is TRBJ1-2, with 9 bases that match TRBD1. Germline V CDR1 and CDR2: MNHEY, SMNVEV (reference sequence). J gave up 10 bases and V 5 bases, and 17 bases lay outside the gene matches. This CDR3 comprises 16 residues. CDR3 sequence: CASSKTGTGSFLFYTF. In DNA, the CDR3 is TGTGCCAGCAGTAAAACCGGGACAGGGTCGTTTTTGTTCTACACCTTC.

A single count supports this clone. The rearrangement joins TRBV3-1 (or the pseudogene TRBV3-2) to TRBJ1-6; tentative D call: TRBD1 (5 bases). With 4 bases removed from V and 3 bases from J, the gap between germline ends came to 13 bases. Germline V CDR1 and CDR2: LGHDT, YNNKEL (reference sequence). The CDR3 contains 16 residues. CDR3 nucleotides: TGTGCCAGCAGCCTGGGAGGGGCGGTCTATAATTCACCCCTCCACTTT. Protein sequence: CASSLGGAVYNSPLHF.

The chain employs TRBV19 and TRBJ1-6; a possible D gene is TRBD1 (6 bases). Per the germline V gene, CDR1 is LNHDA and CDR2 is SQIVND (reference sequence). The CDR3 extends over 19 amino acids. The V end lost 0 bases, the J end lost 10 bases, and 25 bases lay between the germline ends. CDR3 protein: CASSIDQDWGRKLGSPLHF. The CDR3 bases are TGTGCCAGTAGTATAGATCAAGATTGGGGGCGCAAATTGGGGTCACCCCTCCACTTT.

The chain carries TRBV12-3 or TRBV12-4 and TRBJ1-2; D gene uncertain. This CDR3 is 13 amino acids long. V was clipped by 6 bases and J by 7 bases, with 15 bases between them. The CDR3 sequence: CASSRERAVGYTF. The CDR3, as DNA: TGTGCCAGCAGCCGGGAAAGGGCTGTTGGCTACACCTTC.

The CDR3 nucleotides read TGTGCCAGCAGGCCCGAGGCCGACGCTAACTATGGCTACACCTTC. This encodes CASRPEADANYGYTF. The chain links TRBV6-5 to TRBJ1-2; D uncertain. V lost 6 bases and J 0 bases, leaving 14 bases between the germline ends. The germline gives CDR1 MNHEY, CDR2 SVGAGI. This CDR3 spans 15 amino acids.

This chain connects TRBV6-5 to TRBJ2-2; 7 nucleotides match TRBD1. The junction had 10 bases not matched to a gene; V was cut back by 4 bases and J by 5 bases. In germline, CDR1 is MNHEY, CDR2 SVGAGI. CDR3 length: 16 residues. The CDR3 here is CASSFSTGRGTGELFF. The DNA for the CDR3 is TGTGCCAGCAGTTTCTCGACGGGCAGGGGGACCGGGGAGCTGTTTTTT.

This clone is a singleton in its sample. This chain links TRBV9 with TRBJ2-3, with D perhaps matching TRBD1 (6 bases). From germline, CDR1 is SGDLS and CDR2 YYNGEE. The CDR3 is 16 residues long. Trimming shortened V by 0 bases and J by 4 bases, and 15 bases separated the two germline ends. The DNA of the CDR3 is TGTGCCAGCAGCGTAGAGGGGACCACAGGGTCAGATACGCAGTATTTT. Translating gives CASSVEGTTGSDTQYF.

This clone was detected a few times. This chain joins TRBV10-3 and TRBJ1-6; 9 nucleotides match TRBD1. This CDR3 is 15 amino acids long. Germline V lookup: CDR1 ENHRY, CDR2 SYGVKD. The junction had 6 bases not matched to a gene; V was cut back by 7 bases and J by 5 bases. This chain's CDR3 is CAITERTGDNSPLHF. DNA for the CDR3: TGTGCCATCACCGAGAGGACAGGGGATAATTCACCCCTCCACTTT.

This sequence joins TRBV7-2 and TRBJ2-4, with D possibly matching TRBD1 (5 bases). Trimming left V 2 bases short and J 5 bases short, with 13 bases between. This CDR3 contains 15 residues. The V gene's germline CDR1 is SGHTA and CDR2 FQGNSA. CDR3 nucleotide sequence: TGTGCCAGCAGCTTATTCCCAGGGTCCCAAAACATTCAGTACTTC. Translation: CASSLFPGSQNIQYF.